A single sample gave rise to the 13 T cell receptor beta chains below, sequenced in a study of identical twins. TCRdb itself ran the 5' RACE reads through MiXCR, one entry per CDR3 protein. Of roughly 290,000 distinct CDR3 sequences listed, roughly 10% are singletons. These data were also filed under a second study, of yellow fever vaccine responses in identical twins.

The sequenced sample was CD8+ T cells sorted from blood. The receptor source for this set is a woman younger than 35 in good health.

This clonotype was observed at least ten times. This chain joins TRBV5-5 and TRBJ1-4; D is unresolved. This CDR3 is built from 13 residues. V lost 2 bases to trimming and J lost 3 bases, with 5 bases between them. CDR1 is SGHKS and CDR2 is YYEKEE in the germline V gene (reference sequence). The CDR3 coding sequence is TGTGCCAGCAGCTTTTTATCTAATGAAAAACTGTTTTTT. As protein: CASSFLSNEKLFF.

The table lists this clonotype with many counts. This rearrangement joins TRBV20-1 to TRBJ1-2; 7 bases align to TRBD1. Trimming at V came to 4 bases and at J to 7 bases, leaving 3 bases not matched to a gene. This CDR3 contains 11 residues. Germline CDR1 DFQATT, CDR2 SNEGSKA (reference sequence). In nucleotides, the CDR3 is TGCAGTGCTAAGGGACAGTCTGGCTACACCTTC. Translation gives CSAKGQSGYTF.

This clonotype was observed a few times. V and J are TRBV6-2 or TRBV6-3 and TRBJ2-5; TRBD1 matches 9 bases. CDR1 and CDR2 (germline): MNHEY, SVGEGT. The CDR3 totals 15 residues. The J segment lost 4 bases and the V segment lost 2 bases, leaving 5 bases of the junction unmatched. The CDR3 coding sequence is TGTGCCAGCAGTTACCTTGGGACAGGGCTAGAGACCCAGTACTTC. The encoded protein is CASSYLGTGLETQYF.

This clonotype turned up a few times. This chain links TRBV7-6 with TRBJ2-7; D unclear. The CDR3 is 13 amino acids. Germline CDR1 and CDR2: SGHVS and FNYEAQ. V was pared by 1 base and J by 6 bases, with 10 bases between. CDR3 bases: TGTGCCAGCAGCTTAGAGCCTACGGGCGAGCAGTACTTC. This sequence encodes CASSLEPTGEQYF.

This clonotype has ten or more counts. The rearrangement links TRBV7-2 to TRBJ2-7; D remains ambiguous. CDR1 is SGHTA and CDR2 is FQGNSA in the germline V gene. The CDR3 has 14 amino acids. The V end was cut by 2 bases, the J end by 5 bases, with 13 bases between. The CDR3: CASSLLWETHEQYF. The CDR3 nucleotides read TGTGCCAGCAGCTTACTTTGGGAAACCCACGAGCAGTACTTC.

This chain joins TRBV27 and TRBJ2-7; D unresolved. This CDR3 spans 14 amino acids. V was pared by 5 bases and J by 0 bases, with 11 bases between. Germline V gene sequence: CDR1 MNHEY, CDR2 SMNVEV (reference sequence). DNA of the CDR3: TGTGCCAGCAGTGCGTCGCTGGACTCCTACGAGCAGTACTTC. This sequence encodes CASSASLDSYEQYF.

There are many counts of this clonotype. The chain employs TRBV5-1 and TRBJ2-1; TRBD2 agrees at 11 bases. Looked up from germline, CDR1 is SGHRS and CDR2 is YFSETQ. V lost 7 bases and J lost 8; bases outside the gene matches: 8. This CDR3 spans 14 amino acids. CDR3: CASSGTSGAHEQFF. CDR3 DNA: TGCGCCAGCTCCGGGACTAGCGGCGCCCATGAGCAGTTCTTC.

The chain carries TRBV6-2 or TRBV6-3 and TRBJ2-5; D assignment may be TRBD1 or TRBD2 (5 bases each). V dropped 2 bases and J dropped 7 bases, with 17 bases sitting between them. Germline lookup yields CDR1 MNHEY and CDR2 SVGEGT. This CDR3 contains 15 residues. The CDR3 DNA reads as TGTGCCAGCAGTTACCGGGACGGCCGATTGGTGACCCAGTACTTC. Protein product: CASSYRDGRLVTQYF.

The chain uses TRBV11-2 and TRBJ2-1; D is ambiguous. The CDR3 length is 15 residues. The V gene lost 2 bases and the J gene lost 8 bases, with 16 bases spanning the gap. Germline V lookup: CDR1 SGHAT, CDR2 FQNNGV. CDR3: CASSLSNGIQDEQFF. The CDR3 DNA reads TGTGCCAGCAGCTTAAGTAATGGGATACAAGATGAGCAGTTCTTC.

J is TRBJ1-1 and V is TRBV3-1; D gene ambiguous. The V end was cut by 0 bases, the J end by 0 bases, with 8 bases between. This CDR3 has 15 amino acids. Germline V gene sequence: CDR1 LGHDT, CDR2 YNNKEL (reference sequence). CDR3 bases: TGTGCCAGCAGCCAAGAAACGGGTTTGAACACTGAAGCTTTCTTT. Protein: CASSQETGLNTEAFF. Filled out from reference TRBV3-1 and TRBJ1-1, the complete variable domain reads DTAVSQTPKYLVTQMGNDKSIKCEQNLGHDTMYWYKQDSKKFLKIMFSYNNKELIINETVPNRFSPKSPDKAHLNLHINSLELGDSAVYFCASSQETGLNTEAFFGQGTRLTVV.

This clonotype was observed a few times. The V gene is TRBV10-3, the J gene TRBJ1-2; 8 positions match TRBD1. The CDR3 consists of 15 residues. Germline CDR1 ENHRY, CDR2 SYGVKD. V lost 3 bases and J lost 0; bases outside the gene matches: 3. The CDR3 bases are TGTGCCATCAGTGAACAGGGGGTAGCTAACTATGGCTACACCTTC. It codes for CAISEQGVANYGYTF.

This sequence joins TRBV28 and TRBJ2-7; TRBD1 might be the D (5 bases). The CDR3 sequence is 13 residues long. The V and J ends lost 3 bases and 3 bases respectively, with 9 bases between them. The V gene's germline CDR1 is MDHEN and CDR2 SYDVKM. The CDR3 sequence is CASSFWGRYEQYF. CDR3 coding DNA: TGTGCCAGCAGTTTTTGGGGCCGCTACGAGCAGTACTTC.

Only a few counts were recorded for this clonotype. This chain uses TRBV6-5 with TRBJ2-3, with 11 bases matching TRBD2. The CDR3 has 16 residues. In germline, CDR1 is MNHEY, CDR2 SVGAGI. The ends lost 2 bases at V and 1 base at J; junction bases unmatched: 2. In DNA, the CDR3 is TGTGCCAGCAGTTACCTAGCGGGGGGACGCACAGATACGCAGTATTTT. Protein product: CASSYLAGGRTDTQYF.